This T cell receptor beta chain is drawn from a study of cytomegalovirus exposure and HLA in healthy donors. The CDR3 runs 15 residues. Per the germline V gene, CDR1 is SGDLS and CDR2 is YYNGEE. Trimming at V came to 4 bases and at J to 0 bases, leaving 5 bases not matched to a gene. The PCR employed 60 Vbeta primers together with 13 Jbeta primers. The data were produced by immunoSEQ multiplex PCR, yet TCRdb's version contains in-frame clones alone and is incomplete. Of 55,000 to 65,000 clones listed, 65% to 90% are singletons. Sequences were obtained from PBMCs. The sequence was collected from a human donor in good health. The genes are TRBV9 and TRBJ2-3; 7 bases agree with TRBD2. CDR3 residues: CASSPQLASTDTQYF. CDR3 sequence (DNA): TGTGCCAGCAGCCCTCAACTAGCGAGCACAGATACGCAGTATTTT.